The rows below give T cell receptor beta chains drawn from one sample of a study of blood T cells in healthy people across ages. In TCRdb, the 5' RACE reads were re-called with MiXCR into one record per CDR3 protein. Of around 820,000 distinct CDR3 sequences listed, 20% to 25% are singletons. This sample also belongs to another study, concerning T cells of mothers and their children.

Material for sequencing was blood. These receptors came from a boy aged 5-17 years in good health. CDR3s include the opening cysteine and the closing phenylalanine or tryptophan. The D gene is left open where the match is weak. Clone size is shown for a subset of rows, as once, few, many or a class of expanded clone.

CDR3 DNA | CDR3 protein | J gene | CDR3 length | D gene | clone size | V gene
TGTGCCAGCAGCGCCCAAGAGACACCGAACACTGAAGCTTTCTTT | CASSAQETPNTEAFF | TRBJ1-1 | 15 | - | - | TRBV9
TGCAGTGCATACCGTTCGACAGGGCCCACAGATACGCAGTATTTT | CSAYRSTGPTDTQYF | TRBJ2-3 | 15 | TRBD1 | few | TRBV20-1
TGCAGCGTTGACCGTGGGAACACCGGGGAGCTGTTTTTT | CSVDRGNTGELFF | TRBJ2-2 | 13 | - | many | TRBV29-1
TGTGCTCGAGGGGGTCTCGATAGCAATCAGCCCCAGCATTTT | CARGGLDSNQPQHF | TRBJ1-5 | 14 | - | - | TRBV2
TGTGCCAGCAGTGGGTTAGAGCAGTTCTTC | CASSGLEQFF | TRBJ2-1 | 10 | - | - | TRBV28
TGTGCCGGGGACAGGGAAAACTACGAGCAGTACTTC | CAGDRENYEQYF | TRBJ2-7 | 12 | TRBD1 | - | TRBV30
TGCGCCAGCAGCCAACTCCACGGGGAGGATGAAAAACTGTTTTTT | CASSQLHGEDEKLFF | TRBJ1-4 | 15 | - | few | TRBV4-1
TGCAGCGTTGATCCCGGAGGCACAGATACGCAGTATTTT | CSVDPGGTDTQYF | TRBJ2-3 | 13 | - | few | TRBV29-1
TGTGCCAGCAGAGCCTCGGGGCCTAACTATGGCTACACCTTC | CASRASGPNYGYTF | TRBJ1-2 | 14 | - | - | TRBV12-3/TRBV12-4
TGTGCCAGCAGTTCGAAGACTAGCGCAGACAATGAGCAGTTCTTC | CASSSKTSADNEQFF | TRBJ2-1 | 15 | TRBD2 | - | TRBV12-3/TRBV12-4